These 17 T cell receptor beta chains came from one sample sequenced in a study of blood T cell repertoires in COVID-19. Profiling relied on immunoSEQ multiplex PCR, and the TCRdb table lists in-frame clones only, not all of them. The sample carries over 110,000 clones, approximately 88% recorded once. The sequencing sample was made of peripheral blood. These receptors were obtained from a human donor in a cohort sampled during active COVID-19.

The chain has TRBV19 and TRBJ2-1; TRBD1 matches at 9 bases. This CDR3 has 14 amino acids. In germline, CDR1 is LNHDA, CDR2 SQIVND (reference sequence). Losses at the gene ends were 3 bases for V and 8 bases for J; bases not matched to a gene: 5. The CDR3 DNA sequence: TGTGCCAGTAGTATCCTGGACAGGGGAGATGAGCAGTTCTTC. As protein: CASSILDRGDEQFF.

The chain has TRBV18 and TRBJ2-7; unclear D gene. The CDR3 is made up of 15 amino acids. The V gene lost 4 bases and the J gene lost 3 bases, with 16 bases spanning the gap. In germline, CDR1 is KGHSH, CDR2 LQKENI. The CDR3 sequence is CASSLGRVKIYEQYF. The CDR3 nucleotides read TGTGCCAGCTCACTCGGTCGGGTAAAAATCTACGAGCAGTACTTC.

J is TRBJ2-3 and V is TRBV5-4; 7 bases fit TRBD2. The length of the CDR3 is 14 residues. Germline CDR1 is SGHNT and CDR2 is YYREEE (reference sequence). V lost 4 bases, J lost 5 bases, and 7 bases stayed unmatched. CDR3 bases: TGTGCCAGCAGCACAAGCGGGGCTGGAGATACGCAGTATTTT. This translates into CASSTSGAGDTQYF.

The chain links TRBV13 to TRBJ2-1, with 10 positions matching TRBD2. The germline V gene has CDR1 PRHDT and CDR2 FYEKMQ (reference sequence). The J segment lost 7 bases and the V segment lost 6 bases, leaving 9 bases of the junction unmatched. The CDR3 sequence is 15 residues long. In DNA form, the CDR3 reads TGTGCCAGCAGTCCCGCCCTACTAGCGGGGAATGAGCAGTTCTTC. Encoded protein: CASSPALLAGNEQFF.

The gene calls are TRBV25-1 and TRBJ1-1, with D possibly TRBD1 on 6 matching bases. Germline V lookup: CDR1 MGHDK, CDR2 SYGVNS. This CDR3 has 14 amino acids. V was cut by 7 bases and J by 0 bases, with 12 bases left in between. DNA of the CDR3: TGTGCCAGCACCCGAACAGGGATGAACACTGAAGCTTTCTTT. The encoded protein is CASTRTGMNTEAFF.

The CDR3 DNA reads as TGTGCCAGCTCACCCACCAGTGAAAAACTGTTTTTT. Translated, it gives CASSPTSEKLFF. The chain joins TRBV18 to TRBJ1-4; the D is unclear. V dropped 3 bases and J dropped 7 bases, with 6 bases sitting between them. Germline CDR1 reads KGHSH; CDR2 reads LQKENI. The CDR3 extends over 12 amino acids.

CDR3 in DNA: TGCAGCGTAAGGGGGGGCACTCTCTCCTACGAGCAGTACTTC. It yields the protein CSVRGGTLSYEQYF. The rearrangement joins TRBV29-1 to TRBJ2-7, with D tentatively TRBD2 (7 bases). The germline gives CDR1 SQVTM, CDR2 ANQGSEA. V was shortened by 6 bases and J by 0 bases, with 15 bases between the two germline ends. The CDR3 contains 14 residues.

The chain couples TRBV6-5 to TRBJ2-5; 9 nucleotides match TRBD1. The germline V gene has CDR1 MNHEY and CDR2 SVGAGI. The CDR3 consists of 15 residues. Unmatched junction bases numbered 8, after V lost 6 bases and J lost 3 bases. CDR3 sequence reads: CASSRLRQGEETQYF. DNA of the CDR3: TGTGCCAGCAGCCGACTTCGACAGGGGGAAGAGACCCAGTACTTC.

The chain has TRBV21-1 and TRBJ1-2; the table gives TRBD1 as D, unverified against the DNA. TRBV21-1 is tagged as a pseudogene. CDR3 length: 14 amino acids. The CDR3 reads CASSKTIGVFGYTF. The CDR3 bases are TGTGCCAGCAGCAAAACAATAGGGGTGTTTGGCTACACCTTC.

V gene TRBV29-1 combines with J gene TRBJ2-3, with TRBD2 matching over 9 bases. V was clipped by 3 bases and J by 2 bases; unmatched bases: 12. Germline loops: CDR1 SQVTM, CDR2 ANQGSEA. This CDR3 has 17 amino acids. The DNA of the CDR3 is TGCAGCGTTGACCTCACTCCTAGCGGGGCCTTCACAGATACGCAGTATTTT. Translating it yields CSVDLTPSGAFTDTQYF.

The chain recombines TRBV13 with TRBJ2-4; 7 nucleotides align to TRBD1. Losses at the gene ends were 9 bases for V and 4 bases for J; bases not matched to a gene: 9. CDR1 is PRHDT, CDR2 FYEKMQ, per germline (reference sequence). This CDR3 comprises 14 residues. CDR3 DNA sequence: TGTGCCAGTACTCGACAGGGCACAAAAAACATTCAGTACTTC. Protein product: CASTRQGTKNIQYF.

Only one count was recorded for this clone. J is TRBJ2-1 and V is TRBV6-5; TRBD2 matches at 8 bases. V was pared by 10 bases and J by 7 bases, with 15 bases of the junction left unmatched. Germline values: CDR1 MNHEY, CDR2 SVGAGI. The CDR3 covers 15 residues. This CDR3 reads CATYTAETSVNEQFF. The CDR3, as DNA: TGTGCCACTTACACAGCCGAGACTAGCGTGAATGAGCAGTTCTTC.

CDR3: CASLVRFKGFVETQYF. The DNA for the CDR3 is TGTGCCAGTCTAGTCAGGTTTAAGGGGTTCGTAGAGACCCAGTACTTC. The chain combines TRBV19 with TRBJ2-5; weak D call: TRBD1 (5 bases). The V and J ends lost 8 bases and 4 bases respectively, with 23 bases between them. Germline V gene lookup returns CDR1 LNHDA and CDR2 SQIVND (reference sequence). The CDR3 consists of 16 residues.

V usage is TRBV7-9 and J usage is TRBJ1-5; weak D call: TRBD1 (6 bases). Germline values: CDR1 SEHNR, CDR2 FQNEAQ (reference sequence). V shed 5 bases and J shed 7 bases, with 15 bases lying between them. This CDR3 has 14 amino acids. CDR3 region: CASSPGEGWQPQHF. The CDR3 DNA follows: TGTGCCAGCAGCCCAGGGGAGGGATGGCAGCCCCAGCATTTT.

CDR3 bases: TGTGCCAGCTCACCACGCGAGCGGGGGTACTCCTACGAGCAGTACTTC. This sequence encodes CASSPRERGYSYEQYF. The chain uses TRBV18 and TRBJ2-7, with TRBD2 matching 8 bases. Germline CDR1 KGHSH, CDR2 LQKENI. V lost 1 base, J lost 0 bases, and 5 bases stayed unmatched. This CDR3 contains 16 residues.

The chain recombines TRBV4-1 with TRBJ1-3, with no clear D. Trimming left V 1 base short and J 6 bases short, with 10 bases between. The germline V gene encodes CDR1 MGHRA and CDR2 YSYEKL. The CDR3 extends over 14 amino acids. In DNA form, the CDR3 reads TGCGCCAGCAGCCAAGGGAACATAGCAAACACCATATATTTT. Encoded protein: CASSQGNIANTIYF.

The chain joins TRBV12-5 to TRBJ2-3; D is undetermined. Looked up from germline, CDR1 is LGHNT and CDR2 is FRNRAP. The CDR3 runs 11 residues. V was cut by 4 bases and J by 3 bases, with 2 bases left in between. CDR3 residues: CASGSTDTQYF. In nucleotides, the CDR3 is TGTGCTAGTGGTTCTACAGATACGCAGTATTTT.